Each of the 7 T cell receptor beta chains below was sequenced from the same sample in a study of technical replicates of blood from a handful of donors. The repertoire was sequenced with immunoSEQ multiplex PCR; TCRdb's copy has only in-frame clones and lacks some. The sample consists of about 85,000 clones, approximately 94% of them appearing once. The material sequenced was T cells isolated from PBMCs. Receptors originate from a human donor in good health.

The chain couples TRBV7-6 to TRBJ1-1; 8 bases line up with TRBD1. Trimming took 5 bases from V and 4 from J; bases not matched to a gene: 12. Germline V gene data show CDR1 as SGHVS and CDR2 as FNYEAQ. This CDR3 has 16 amino acids. CDR3 loop: CASSLQPGGRGTEAFF. The CDR3 DNA reads as TGTGCCAGCAGCCTACAACCAGGGGGCAGGGGCACTGAAGCTTTCTTT.

The rearrangement joins TRBV4-2 to TRBJ2-5; 12 positions agree with TRBD2. V shed 4 bases and J 4 bases; nucleotides not matched to a gene: 10. Looked up from germline, CDR1 is LGHNA and CDR2 is YNFKEQ. The CDR3 totals 17 residues. Here the CDR3 DNA reads TGTGCCAGCAGCCGCGATCTAGCGGGGGGGCCCCTAGAGACCCAGTACTTC. This sequence encodes CASSRDLAGGPLETQYF.

This chain uses TRBV10-3 with TRBJ2-1; D is possibly TRBD1 (5 bases). The CDR3 is 17 residues long. Germline values: CDR1 ENHRY, CDR2 SYGVKD. Trimming left V 6 bases short and J 0 bases short, with 18 bases between. Here the CDR3 DNA reads TGTGCCATCAGAGACGAAGGGGCCATGAGCTCCTACAATGAGCAGTTCTTC. Its translation is CAIRDEGAMSSYNEQFF.

This chain connects TRBV2 to TRBJ2-2, with D tentatively TRBD1 (5 bases). With 4 bases removed from V and 7 bases from J, the gap between germline ends came to 10 bases. Germline V gene data show CDR1 as SNHLY and CDR2 as FYNNEI. The CDR3 sequence is 13 residues long. CDR3 nucleotide sequence: TGTGCCAGCAGTGGACAGCCCGGCGGGGAGCTGTTTTTT. It is translated as CASSGQPGGELFF.

A single count supports this clone. The CDR3 nucleotides are TGTGCCAGCAGCCAAGATAGCGGGGGGGCCTCCGAGACCCAGTACTTC. It is translated as CASSQDSGGASETQYF. This chain uses TRBV4-2 with TRBJ2-5; 11 positions agree with TRBD2. V shed 0 bases, J shed 5 bases, and the junction held 5 bases outside the gene matches. CDR3 length equals 16 residues. Per germline, CDR1 LGHNA and CDR2 YNFKEQ.

The V gene is TRBV5-1, the J gene TRBJ2-2, with D possibly TRBD2 on 5 matching bases. Germline assignment: CDR1 SGHRS and CDR2 YFSETQ. Deletions cut 4 bases from V and 5 bases from J, with 9 bases between. CDR3 length: 13 residues. The CDR3 DNA is TGCGCCAGCAGCCAAGAGGGAACCGGGGAGCTGTTTTTT. It is translated as CASSQEGTGELFF.

This sequence joins TRBV6-6 and TRBJ1-6; D may be TRBD1 (5 bases). From germline, CDR1 is MNHNY and CDR2 SVGAGI (reference sequence). The CDR3 has 12 residues. V lost 5 bases, J lost 7 bases, and 6 bases lay in between. In DNA, the CDR3 is TGTGCCAGCAGTGGGGGGAATTCACCCCTCCACTTT. Translated: CASSGGNSPLHF.